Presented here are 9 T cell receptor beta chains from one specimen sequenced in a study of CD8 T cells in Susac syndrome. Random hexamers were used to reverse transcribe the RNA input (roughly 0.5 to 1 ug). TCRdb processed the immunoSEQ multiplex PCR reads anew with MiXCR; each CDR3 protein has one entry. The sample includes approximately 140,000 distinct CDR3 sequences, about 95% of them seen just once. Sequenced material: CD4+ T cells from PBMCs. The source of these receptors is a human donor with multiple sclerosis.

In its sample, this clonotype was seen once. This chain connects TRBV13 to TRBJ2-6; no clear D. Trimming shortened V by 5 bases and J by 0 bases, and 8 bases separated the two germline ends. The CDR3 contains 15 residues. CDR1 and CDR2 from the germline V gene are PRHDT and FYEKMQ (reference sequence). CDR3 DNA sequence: TGTGCCAGCAGCCTCAGGACCTCTGGGGCCAACGTCCTGACTTTC. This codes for CASSLRTSGANVLTF.

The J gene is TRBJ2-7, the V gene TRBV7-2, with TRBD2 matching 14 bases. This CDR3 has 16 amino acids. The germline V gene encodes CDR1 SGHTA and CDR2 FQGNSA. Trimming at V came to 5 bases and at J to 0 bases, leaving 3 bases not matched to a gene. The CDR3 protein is CASSRTSGGSSYEQYF. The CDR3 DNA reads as TGTGCCAGCAGCCGGACTAGCGGGGGGTCCTCCTACGAGCAGTACTTC.

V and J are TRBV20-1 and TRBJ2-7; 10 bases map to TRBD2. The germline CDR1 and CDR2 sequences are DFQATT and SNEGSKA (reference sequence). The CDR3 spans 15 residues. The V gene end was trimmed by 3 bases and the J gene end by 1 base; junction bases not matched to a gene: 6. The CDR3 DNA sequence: TGCAGTGCTAGCCCCAGGACTAGCGGTTCCTACGAGCAGTACTTC. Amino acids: CSASPRTSGSYEQYF.

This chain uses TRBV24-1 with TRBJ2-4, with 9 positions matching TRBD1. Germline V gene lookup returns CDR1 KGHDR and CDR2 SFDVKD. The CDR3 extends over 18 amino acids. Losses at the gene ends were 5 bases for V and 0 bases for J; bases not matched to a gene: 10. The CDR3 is CATSGTTTGGAAKNIQYF. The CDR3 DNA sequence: TGTGCCACCAGTGGAACCACGACAGGGGGGGCAGCCAAAAACATTCAGTACTTC.

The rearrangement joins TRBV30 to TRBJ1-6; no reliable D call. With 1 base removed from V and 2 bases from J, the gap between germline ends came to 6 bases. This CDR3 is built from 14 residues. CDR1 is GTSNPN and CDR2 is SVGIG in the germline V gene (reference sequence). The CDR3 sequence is CAWSALAYNSPLHF. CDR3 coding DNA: TGTGCCTGGAGTGCCCTAGCCTATAATTCACCCCTCCACTTT.

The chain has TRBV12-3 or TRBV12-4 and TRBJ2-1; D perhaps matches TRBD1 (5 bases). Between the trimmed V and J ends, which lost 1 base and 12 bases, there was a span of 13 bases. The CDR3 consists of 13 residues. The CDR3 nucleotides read TGTGCCAGCAGTTTAGACAGGCCGGATGGGCAGTTCTTC. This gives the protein CASSLDRPDGQFF.

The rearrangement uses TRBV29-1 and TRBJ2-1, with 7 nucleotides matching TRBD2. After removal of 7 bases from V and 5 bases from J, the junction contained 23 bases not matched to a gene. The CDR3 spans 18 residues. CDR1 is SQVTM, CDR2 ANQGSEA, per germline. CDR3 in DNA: TGCAGCGCCCCATGGGAGGGGTCGGTTCGTCGGACTGACAATGAGCAGTTCTTC. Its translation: CSAPWEGSVRRTDNEQFF.

The CDR3 DNA reads TGTGCCAGCAGACGGACGGGGGCTGGGTACGAGCAGTACTTC. As protein: CASRRTGAGYEQYF. The V and J genes are TRBV2 and TRBJ2-7, with D perhaps given as TRBD1 or TRBD2 (6 bases each). The CDR3 extends over 14 amino acids. V was cut by 6 bases and J by 4 bases, with 16 bases left in between. Germline loops: CDR1 SNHLY, CDR2 FYNNEI.

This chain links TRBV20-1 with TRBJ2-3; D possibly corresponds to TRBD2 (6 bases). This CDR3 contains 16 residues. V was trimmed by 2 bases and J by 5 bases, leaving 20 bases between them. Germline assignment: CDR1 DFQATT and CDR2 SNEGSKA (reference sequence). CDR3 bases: TGCAGTGCTAGAAGGTGGGGGAGGCCCCTAGGAGATACGCAGTATTTT. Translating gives CSARRWGRPLGDTQYF.